This entry concerns a single T cell receptor (beta chain). The antigen remains undetermined. The data were taken from a study of T-cell memory formation after mild COVID-19. Study details: TCR clusters were mostly donor specific. Whole-study findings and limits: Later expanders leaned CD4+, whereas day 15 to 85 contracting clones were balanced CD4/CD8. Mostly located in CM and EM were contracting CD4+ clones, with contracting CD8+ clones located in EMRA.

Germline values: CDR1 ENHRY, CDR2 SYGVKD. This CDR3 comprises 15 residues. With 2 bases removed from V and 2 bases from J, the gap between germline ends came to 12 bases. Sample barcodes and UMIs were carried by the TCR alpha and TCR beta cDNA libraries that 5'RACE generated with constant-segment primers. MiXCR was run by TCRdb on the 5' RACE reads, yielding one entry per CDR3 protein. Of a few hundred thousand distinct CDR3 sequences in the sample, approximately 15% are singletons; the top ten hold about 22%. The chain recombines TRBV10-3 with TRBJ2-5; no reliable D call. Sequenced material: PBMCs or a T cell subset sorted from them (not recorded which). This clonotype originated in a man aged 18 to 35 who had mild COVID-19 (a few samples of this study predate the infection). Cell type and time point are not known. CDR3 nucleotide sequence: TGTGCCATCAGTGAGGGAGTCAGATTACAAGAGACCCAGTACTTC. Translating it yields CAISEGVRLQETQYF.